These 28 T cell receptor beta chains came from one sample sequenced in a study of blood T cell repertoires in COVID-19. Method: immunoSEQ multiplex PCR; TCRdb's copy keeps in-frame clones and lacks some. The data show approximately 210,000 clones, around 89% seen once. The sample comprised PBMCs or T cells enriched from blood (not recorded which). Receptor source: a woman younger than 35 who had recovered from COVID-19.

The CDR3 sequence: CASRIGTGQETQYF. The CDR3 DNA reads TGTGCCAGCAGAATCGGGACAGGCCAAGAGACCCAGTACTTC. The rearrangement joins TRBV6-5 to TRBJ2-5, with 8 bases identical to TRBD1. Germline trimming cut 6 bases from V and 1 base from J; bases unmatched to any gene: 4. Germline lookup yields CDR1 MNHEY and CDR2 SVGAGI. The CDR3 extends over 14 amino acids.

This clone has just one count. The rearrangement joins TRBV6-2 or TRBV6-3 to TRBJ2-3; TRBD2 matches at 8 bases. CDR1 and CDR2 (germline): MNHEY, SVGEGT. CDR3 length equals 15 residues. V shed 0 bases, J shed 3 bases, and the junction held 2 bases outside the gene matches. The CDR3 coding sequence is TGTGCCAGCAGTTACTCGACTAGCGCTACAGATACGCAGTATTTT. The encoded protein is CASSYSTSATDTQYF.

The chain links TRBV19 to TRBJ1-5, with D perhaps matching TRBD1 (5 bases). This CDR3 spans 15 amino acids. CDR1 is LNHDA, CDR2 SQIVND, per germline (reference sequence). V lost 5 bases to trimming and J lost 6 bases, with 17 bases between them. The CDR3 protein is CASSSGRVGSQPQHF. The CDR3 nucleotides are TGTGCCAGTAGTTCAGGCAGGGTAGGATCTCAGCCCCAGCATTTT. The complete variable domain, with remaining parts taken from reference TRBV19 and TRBJ1-5, reads DGGITQSPKYLFRKEGQNVTLSCEQNLNHDAMYWYRQDPGQGLRLIYYSQIVNDFQKGDIAEGYSVSREKKESFPLTVTSAQKNPTAFYLCASSSGRVGSQPQHFGDGTRLSIL.

The chain couples TRBV28 to TRBJ1-5; 9 positions match TRBD1. Trimming cost V 6 bases and J 9 bases; bases outside gene matches: 12. The CDR3 runs 15 residues. Germline V gene sequence: CDR1 MDHEN, CDR2 SYDVKM. In DNA form, the CDR3 reads TGTGCCAGCAGCCTGGGACAGGGATATAGGGCGCCCCAGCATTTT. This codes for CASSLGQGYRAPQHF.

About this clone: The same CDR3 also results from other DNA sequences found in this sample. The rearrangement uses TRBV7-9 and TRBJ1-1, with a possible D match to TRBD1 (6 bases). Germline assignment: CDR1 SEHNR and CDR2 FQNEAQ (reference sequence). The CDR3 has 13 amino acids. Trimming pared 4 bases from V and 4 bases from J, leaving 10 bases between. CDR3 DNA: TGTGCCAGCAGCTCACAGGGCGGCACTGAAGCTTTCTTT. This sequence encodes CASSSQGGTEAFF. The full variable domain, completed using reference TRBV7-9 and TRBJ1-1, is DTGVSQNPRHKITKRGQNVTFRCDPISEHNRLYWYRQTLGQGPEFLTYFQNEAQLEKSRLLSDRFSAERPKGSFSTLEIQRTEQGDSAMYLCASSSQGGTEAFFGQGTRLTVV.

V usage is TRBV7-6 and J usage is TRBJ1-1; no definite D call. This CDR3 is 14 amino acids long. V shed 1 base and J shed 4 bases, with 10 bases lying between them. Germline-derived CDR1 and CDR2 are SGHVS and FNYEAQ. CDR3 in DNA: TGTGCCAGCAGCTTAGAGGCCAGCGTCACTGAAGCTTTCTTT. It specifies CASSLEASVTEAFF. Full variable domain (outside the CDR3, taken from reference TRBV7-6 and TRBJ1-1): GAGVSQSPRYKVTKRGQDVALRCDPISGHVSLYWYRQALGQGPEFLTYFNYEAQQDKSGLPNDRFSAERPEGSISTLTIQRTEQRDSAMYRCASSLEASVTEAFFGQGTRLTVV.

The chain combines TRBV24-1 with TRBJ1-5; D gene ambiguous. Trimming stripped 5 bases from V and 2 bases from J, with 12 bases between. The CDR3 has 15 residues. The germline CDR1 and CDR2 sequences are KGHDR and SFDVKD. Here the CDR3 DNA reads TGTGCCACCAGTGCAGCGGGGAGCGGCAATCAGCCCCAGCATTTT. Its translation is CATSAAGSGNQPQHF.

The chain couples TRBV19 to TRBJ1-5, with 7 bases identical to TRBD1. CDR1 is LNHDA, CDR2 SQIVND, per germline (reference sequence). The CDR3 covers 14 residues. V gave up 4 bases and J gave up 4 bases; unmatched junction bases: 4. As DNA, the CDR3 is TGTGCCAGTAGTACGACAGGGTCAAATCAGCCCCAGCATTTT. Residues: CASSTTGSNQPQHF.

With regard to this clone: Other DNA variants within this sample encode the same CDR3. The chain uses TRBV12-3 or TRBV12-4 and TRBJ1-1; D is uncertain. V was trimmed by 3 bases and J by 7 bases, leaving 6 bases between them. The CDR3 length is 11 residues. DNA for the CDR3: TGTGCCAGCAGTTTGGGCAGTGAAGCTTTCTTT. Translated: CASSLGSEAFF.

This chain connects TRBV7-2 to TRBJ2-7; 12 bases match TRBD2. This CDR3 spans 15 amino acids. With 5 bases clipped from V and 5 bases from J, the junction kept 7 bases outside the gene matches. Germline V gene sequence: CDR1 SGHTA, CDR2 FQGNSA. The DNA for the CDR3 is TGTGCCAGCAGCCCTACCGGACTAGCGGGGAACGAGCAGTACTTC. It encodes CASSPTGLAGNEQYF.

The genes are TRBV27 and TRBJ2-2, with D possibly matching TRBD2 (7 bases). The germline V gene has CDR1 MNHEY and CDR2 SMNVEV (reference sequence). The CDR3 extends over 16 amino acids. Trimming took 8 bases from V and 7 from J, leaving 23 bases between them. CDR3 residues: CASSVWGRGAGGELFF. CDR3 nucleotides: TGTGCCAGCTCAGTTTGGGGGAGGGGGGCCGGCGGGGAGCTGTTTTTT.

This rearrangement joins TRBV13 to TRBJ2-3, with 11 bases aligning to TRBD2. The junction had 2 bases not matched to a gene; V was cut back by 5 bases and J by 1 base. The CDR3 consists of 15 residues. The germline CDR1 and CDR2 sequences are PRHDT and FYEKMQ (reference sequence). The CDR3 sequence: CASSRGLAGTDTQYF. The CDR3 DNA follows: TGTGCCAGCAGCCGGGGACTAGCGGGCACAGATACGCAGTATTTT.

This rearrangement joins TRBV9 to TRBJ1-3; D call uncertain. The CDR3 sequence is 14 residues long. V gave up 5 bases and J gave up 2 bases, with 11 bases separating them. CDR1 is SGDLS and CDR2 is YYNGEE in the germline V gene. The CDR3 bases are TGTGCCAGCAGTGTGGCCCTGACTGGAAACACCATATATTTT. The encoded protein is CASSVALTGNTIYF.

V gene TRBV28 combines with J gene TRBJ2-1, with a tentative D call TRBD2 (7 bases). Germline CDR1 MDHEN, CDR2 SYDVKM. CDR3 length: 21 amino acids. V was cut by 0 bases and J by 5 bases, with 29 bases left in between. In DNA, the CDR3 is TGTGCCAGCAGTTTATGGATTCGGGGGGCGTCCCTTGCAAATTTCCACAATGAGCAGTTCTTC. Residues: CASSLWIRGASLANFHNEQFF.

The chain uses TRBV6-4 and TRBJ1-6; TRBD1 aligns across 9 bases. Germline V gives CDR1 MRHNA, CDR2 SNTAGT. V shed 6 bases, J shed 10 bases, and the junction held 10 bases outside the gene matches. This CDR3 contains 15 residues. The CDR3 DNA reads as TGTGCCAGCAGGACGAACAGGGGGCAGGAATCACCCCTCCACTTT. Amino acids: CASRTNRGQESPLHF.

This clone has at least ten counts. The chain joins TRBV28 to TRBJ2-7; D is uncertain. The CDR3 has 12 amino acids. Deletions cut 5 bases from V and 0 bases from J, with 5 bases between. CDR1 and CDR2 (germline): MDHEN, SYDVKM. CDR3 residues: CASSLYSYEQYF. In DNA form, the CDR3 reads TGTGCCAGCAGTCTTTACTCCTACGAGCAGTACTTC. Looking up the rest from reference TRBV28 and TRBJ2-7 gives the full variable domain: DVKVTQSSRYLVKRTGEKVFLECVQDMDHENMFWYRQDPGLGLRLIYFSYDVKMKEKGDIPEGYSVSREKKERFSLILESASTNQTSMYLCASSLYSYEQYFGPGTRLTVT.

The chain employs TRBV5-4 and TRBJ2-7; 9 nucleotides line up with TRBD1. Germline V gives CDR1 SGHNT, CDR2 YYREEE (reference sequence). V gave up 0 bases and J gave up 1 base; unmatched junction bases: 11. The CDR3 is 18 amino acids. The CDR3 region is CASSLGAMTGGRSYEQYF. CDR3 bases: TGTGCCAGCAGCTTGGGAGCTATGACAGGGGGAAGATCCTACGAGCAGTACTTC.

The chain uses TRBV30 and TRBJ1-1; D not resolved. Trimming stripped 0 bases from V and 7 bases from J, with 6 bases between. CDR3 length equals 11 residues. CDR1 GTSNPN and CDR2 SVGIG come from the germline V gene (reference sequence). Here the CDR3 reads CAWSVGIEAFF. Here the CDR3 DNA reads TGTGCCTGGAGTGTCGGGATTGAAGCTTTCTTT.

This chain uses TRBV6-1 with TRBJ1-4; D is unclear. CDR1 MNHNS and CDR2 SASEGT come from the germline V gene. V lost 2 bases, J lost 8 bases, and 12 bases lay in between. The CDR3 has 14 amino acids. In DNA form, the CDR3 reads TGTGCCAGCAGTGAACGGGGAGGTTTAGAAAAACTGTTTTTT. Protein: CASSERGGLEKLFF.

This chain connects TRBV25-1 to TRBJ1-1, with D tentatively TRBD1 (5 bases). The CDR3 runs 15 residues. The ends were cut back, 0 bases at V and 0 bases at J, with 8 bases in the middle. Per the germline V gene, CDR1 is MGHDK and CDR2 is SYGVNS. The DNA for the CDR3 is TGTGCCAGCAGTGAATACGGGGGAGTGAACACTGAAGCTTTCTTT. Translating it yields CASSEYGGVNTEAFF.

On this clone itself: Other DNA sequences from this sample encode an identical CDR3 as well. V is TRBV9 and J is TRBJ2-1, with 8 bases that match TRBD2. The CDR3 spans 13 residues. Germline assignment: CDR1 SGDLS and CDR2 YYNGEE. J was trimmed by 7 bases and V by 1 base; bases with no gene match: 1. Written as DNA, the CDR3 is TGTGCCAGCAGCGTATCGGGGGGGAATGAGCAGTTCTTC. Translating it yields CASSVSGGNEQFF.

In nucleotides, the CDR3 is TGTGCCAGCAGTGCCGACAGGGTGGTCTCTGAAGCTTTCTTT. Amino acid sequence: CASSADRVVSEAFF. This sequence joins TRBV5-6 and TRBJ1-1; 7 bases agree with TRBD1. The CDR3 extends over 14 amino acids. Germline lookup yields CDR1 SGHDT and CDR2 YYEEEE. Germline trimming cut 5 bases from V and 6 bases from J; bases unmatched to any gene: 10.

The chain uses TRBV27 and TRBJ1-5, with D possibly being TRBD1 (6 bases). This CDR3 is 15 amino acids long. Between the trimmed V and J ends, which lost 6 bases and 2 bases, there was a span of 14 bases. Germline loops: CDR1 MNHEY, CDR2 SMNVEV (reference sequence). The CDR3 protein is CASRLQGGGNQPQHF. DNA of the CDR3: TGTGCCAGCAGATTACAGGGAGGGGGCAATCAGCCCCAGCATTTT.

The rearrangement joins TRBV3-1 (or the pseudogene TRBV3-2) to TRBJ2-7; tentatively, D is TRBD1 (5 bases). CDR1 LGHDT and CDR2 YNNKEL come from the germline V gene (reference sequence). The CDR3 is 15 residues long. Trimming removed 4 bases from V and 3 bases from J, with 16 bases in between. This chain's CDR3 is CASSPLWGPSYEQYF. In nucleotides, the CDR3 is TGTGCCAGCAGCCCCCTGTGGGGCCCCAGCTACGAGCAGTACTTC.

The V call is TRBV18, the J call TRBJ2-2; no clear D. The V end was cut by 0 bases, the J end by 1 base, with 6 bases between. From germline, CDR1 is KGHSH and CDR2 LQKENI. The CDR3 is 15 amino acids. The CDR3 reads CASSPPNLNTGELFF. CDR3 in DNA: TGTGCCAGCTCACCACCTAACTTGAACACCGGGGAGCTGTTTTTT.

This clone was seen once. The V and J genes are TRBV3-1 (or the pseudogene TRBV3-2) and TRBJ1-6; D might be TRBD1 (6 bases). The V gene lost 1 base and the J gene lost 7 bases, with 11 bases spanning the gap. CDR3 size: 15 residues. Germline V gene lookup returns CDR1 LGHDT and CDR2 YNNKEL (reference sequence). As DNA, the CDR3 is TGTGCCAGCAGCCAAGCCAGGGGAGGGAATTCACCCCTCCACTTT. The encoded protein is CASSQARGGNSPLHF.

The V gene is TRBV7-9, the J gene TRBJ2-3; a possible D gene is TRBD2 (6 bases). Germline values: CDR1 SEHNR, CDR2 FQNEAQ (reference sequence). V gave up 5 bases and J gave up 4 bases, with 7 bases separating them. The CDR3 has 12 amino acids. In DNA form, the CDR3 reads TGTGCCAGCAGCAGGAGGGCAGATACGCAGTATTTT. As protein: CASSRRADTQYF.

The chain links TRBV4-1 to TRBJ1-5, with TRBD1 as a possible D gene (6 bases). V gave up 0 bases and J gave up 5 bases, with 17 bases separating them. Looked up from germline, CDR1 is MGHRA and CDR2 is YSYEKL. The CDR3 covers 17 residues. CDR3 protein: CASSQDGVPTGYQPQHF. CDR3 DNA: TGCGCCAGCAGCCAAGATGGCGTTCCGACAGGTTATCAGCCCCAGCATTTT.